A single sample gave rise to the 14 T cell receptor beta chains below, sequenced in a study of T cell changes during pregnancy in multiple sclerosis. Clones were sequenced by immunoSEQ multiplex PCR, and TCRdb holds only the in-frame ones, with some missing. The sample has roughly 70,000 clones, about 92% seen once; the top ten hold about 1.2%. This material consisted of peripheral blood, taken in the third trimester of pregnancy. The origin of the receptors is a female donor with multiple sclerosis, enrolled in a pregnancy study.

The chain is built from TRBV29-1 and TRBJ1-1; 9 bases line up with TRBD1. With 7 bases clipped from V and 5 bases from J, the junction kept 8 bases outside the gene matches. Germline V gene lookup returns CDR1 SQVTM and CDR2 ANQGSEA. The CDR3 contains 13 residues. CDR3 sequence reads: CSADRGRGTEAFF. Written as DNA, the CDR3 is TGCAGCGCGGACAGGGGCCGGGGGACTGAAGCTTTCTTT.

The rearrangement links TRBV10-3 to TRBJ1-4; D possibly corresponds to TRBD1 (5 bases). Trimming left V 10 bases short and J 4 bases short, with 10 bases between. The CDR3 totals 12 residues. The germline V gene has CDR1 ENHRY and CDR2 SYGVKD. The CDR3 sequence is CATQDSNEKLFF. The CDR3 nucleotides read TGTGCCACCCAAGACAGTAATGAAAAACTGTTTTTT.

The chain joins TRBV18 to TRBJ2-7; tentatively, D is TRBD1 (6 bases). CDR1 and CDR2 (germline): KGHSH, LQKENI. With 0 bases removed from V and 7 bases from J, the gap between germline ends came to 16 bases. The CDR3 sequence is 15 residues long. The CDR3 spells CASSPPGLRGREQYF. As DNA, the CDR3 is TGTGCCAGCTCACCACCGGGTCTCAGGGGTCGGGAGCAGTACTTC.

The J gene is TRBJ2-7, the V gene TRBV11-2; 8 nucleotides match TRBD1. Germline trimming cut 5 bases from V and 7 bases from J; bases unmatched to any gene: 10. Germline CDR1 and CDR2: SGHAT and FQNNGV. This CDR3 is 14 amino acids long. Here the CDR3 DNA reads TGTGCCAGCAGCCACGTAGGACAGGGTGGAGAGCAGTACTTC. It codes for CASSHVGQGGEQYF.

This rearrangement joins TRBV7-2 to TRBJ2-1, with 8 bases aligning to TRBD1. The germline V gene has CDR1 SGHTA and CDR2 FQGNSA. Trimming at V came to 4 bases and at J to 4 bases, leaving 9 bases not matched to a gene. There are 16 residues in the CDR3. CDR3 sequence reads: CASSWAGTGLYNEQFF. The CDR3 DNA is TGTGCCAGCAGCTGGGCCGGGACAGGTTTGTACAATGAGCAGTTCTTC. Full variable domain (outside the CDR3, taken from reference TRBV7-2 and TRBJ2-1): GAGVSQSPSNKVTEKGKDVELRCDPISGHTALYWYRQSLGQGLEFLIYFQGNSAPDKSGLPSDRFSAERTGGSVSTLTIQRTQQEDSAVYLCASSWAGTGLYNEQFFGPGTRLTVL.

This chain joins TRBV18 and TRBJ2-1; no clear D gene. Trimming left V 5 bases short and J 10 bases short, with 15 bases between. This CDR3 region has 13 residues. Germline V lookup: CDR1 KGHSH, CDR2 LQKENI. DNA for the CDR3: TGTGCCAGCTCAGCCCCTCGGGTCGAGGAGCAGTTCTTC. Encoded protein: CASSAPRVEEQFF.

The V call is TRBV6-6, the J call TRBJ2-3, with 7 bases matching TRBD1. CDR1 and CDR2 from the germline V gene are MNHNY and SVGAGI (reference sequence). This CDR3 comprises 16 residues. The J segment lost 7 bases and the V segment lost 0 bases, leaving 10 bases of the junction unmatched. CDR3: CASSYSQVPGGNTQYF. The CDR3, as DNA: TGTGCCAGCAGTTACTCTCAGGTTCCAGGGGGAAATACGCAGTATTTT.

The chain carries TRBV20-1 and TRBJ2-7; 7 bases are shared with TRBD1. CDR1 is DFQATT and CDR2 is SNEGSKA in the germline V gene (reference sequence). The V segment lost 6 bases and the J segment 4 bases; nucleotides outside the gene matches: 3. This CDR3 spans 11 amino acids. DNA for the CDR3: TGCAGTGCCCTGACAGGGTACGAGCAGTACTTC. Amino acid sequence: CSALTGYEQYF.

The V call is TRBV5-6, the J call TRBJ2-7; TRBD2 might be the D (6 bases). This CDR3 has 13 residues. Between the trimmed V and J ends, which lost 0 bases and 7 bases, there was a span of 11 bases. CDR1 and CDR2 from the germline V gene are SGHDT and YYEEEE. CDR3 bases: TGTGCCAGCAGCTTGGGGAGACTAGGGGAGCAGTACTTC. Its translation is CASSLGRLGEQYF. Variable domain in full (rest from reference TRBV5-6 and TRBJ2-7): DAGVTQSPTHLIKTRGQQVTLRCSPKSGHDTVSWYQQALGQGPQFIFQYYEEEERQRGNFPDRFSGHQFPNYSSELNVNALLLGDSALYLCASSLGRLGEQYFGPGTRLTVT.

This clone has more than one count but fewer than ten. V gene TRBV27 combines with J gene TRBJ1-4, with D perhaps TRBD1 (5 bases). The V and J ends lost 4 bases and 0 bases respectively, with 18 bases between them. The CDR3 is 18 residues long. Germline V lookup: CDR1 MNHEY, CDR2 SMNVEV (reference sequence). In nucleotides, the CDR3 is TGTGCCAGCAGTTCAACAAGGAGGGGACTTGCAACTAATGAAAAACTGTTTTTT. It is translated as CASSSTRRGLATNEKLFF. Supplemented by reference TRBV27 and TRBJ1-4, the full variable domain reads EAQVTQNPRYLITVTGKKLTVTCSQNMNHEYMSWYRQDPGLGLRQIYYSMNVEVTDKGDVPEGYKVSRKEKRNFPLILESPSPNQTSLYFCASSSTRRGLATNEKLFFGSGTQLSVL.

The J gene is TRBJ1-1, the V gene TRBV7-9, with TRBD1 as a possible D gene (5 bases). The length of the CDR3 is 15 residues. CDR1 and CDR2 from the germline V gene are SEHNR and FQNEAQ (reference sequence). V gave up 0 bases and J gave up 1 base, with 9 bases separating them. In DNA form, the CDR3 reads TGTGCCAGCAGCTTAGCGCAGGGCGGGAACACTGAAGCTTTCTTT. Translation gives CASSLAQGGNTEAFF.

The genes are TRBV7-2 and TRBJ2-2, with 7 bases that match TRBD2. Trimming cost V 4 bases and J 5 bases; bases outside gene matches: 10. The CDR3 is made up of 16 amino acids. Per germline, CDR1 SGHTA and CDR2 FQGNSA. CDR3 sequence reads: CASSSAGTKSTGELFF. Here the CDR3 DNA reads TGTGCCAGCAGCTCTGCCGGGACTAAAAGTACCGGGGAGCTGTTTTTT.

The chain joins TRBV4-1 to TRBJ2-5; weak D call: TRBD1 (6 bases). The CDR3 runs to 14 residues. Germline CDR1 and CDR2: MGHRA and YSYEKL. Trimming left V 1 base short and J 1 base short, with 7 bases between. The CDR3 DNA follows: TGCGCCAGCAGCCAAGGAGGGGGCCAAGAGACCCAGTACTTC. It encodes CASSQGGGQETQYF.

This clone has more than one count but fewer than ten. The chain is built from TRBV7-2 and TRBJ1-1; 8 bases are shared with TRBD1. Germline assignment: CDR1 SGHTA and CDR2 FQGNSA. V was pared by 6 bases and J by 4 bases, with 7 bases of the junction left unmatched. The CDR3 has 14 residues. CDR3 in amino acids: CASSPPGGSTEAFF. The CDR3, as DNA: TGTGCCAGCAGTCCCCCAGGGGGCAGCACTGAAGCTTTCTTT.